This is a list of T cell receptor beta chains from one sample in a study of T cell responses to AZD1222 COVID-19 vaccine. TCRdb's copy holds only in-frame clones and misses some; the assay was immunoSEQ multiplex PCR. The sample carries over 70,000 clones, around three quarters recorded once. The specimen was peripheral blood, collected 28 days after the second dose of the MenACWY control vaccine. The receptors derive from an adult who received the MenACWY meningococcal vaccine as a control. CDR3s include the opening cysteine and the closing phenylalanine or tryptophan. A D gene is named only where the DNA matches it firmly. Not all rows give a size; the values are once, few, many and, for expanded clones, a class.

clone_size j_call d_call v_call cdr3_aa cdr3_nt
. TRBJ2-5 TRBD1 TRBV9 CASSAAGTGQETQYF TGTGCCAGCAGCGCGGCCGGGACAGGCCAAGAGACCCAGTACTTC
. TRBJ1-3 TRBD1 TRBV2 CASSGIGRTGKPDDLGNTIYF TGTGCCAGCAGTGGGATAGGTCGGACAGGAAAACCCGACGACCTTGGAAACACCATATATTTT
. TRBJ1-2 TRBD1 TRBV5-1 CASTVGQGIGYTF TGCGCCAGCACCGTGGGACAGGGGATTGGCTACACCTTC
. TRBJ2-7 . TRBV15 CATSRGRMGEQYF TGTGCCACCAGCAGGGGTAGGATGGGCGAGCAGTACTTC
. TRBJ1-3 TRBD1 TRBV4-3 CASSQDVGQPATLSSGNTIYF TGCGCCAGCAGCCAAGACGTGGGACAGCCCGCGACCCTCAGCTCTGGAAACACCATATATTTT
once TRBJ1-2 . TRBV30 CAWSVLGRNYGYTF TGTGCCTGGAGTGTACTAGGACGGAACTATGGCTACACCTTC
. TRBJ1-4 . TRBV11-2 CASSLATNEKLFF TGTGCCAGCAGCTTAGCTACGAATGAAAAACTGTTTTTT
. TRBJ2-7 TRBD1 TRBV5-6 CASSPRDRAPYEQYF TGTGCCAGCAGCCCCCGGGACAGGGCCCCCTACGAGCAGTACTTC
few TRBJ1-1 . TRBV28 CASSFEWARYTTEAFF TGTGCCAGCAGTTTTGAGTGGGCGAGGTATACCACTGAAGCTTTCTTT
. TRBJ1-2 . TRBV12-3/TRBV12-4 CASSSPRGYTF TGTGCCAGCAGTTCTCCACGGGGCTACACCTTC
. TRBJ1-1 . TRBV18 CASSPQVSVNTEAFF TGTGCCAGCTCACCTCAGGTTTCGGTGAACACTGAAGCTTTCTTT
. TRBJ2-7 TRBD2 TRBV7-6 CASSLGTSGGTYEQYF TGTGCCAGCAGCTTAGGGACTAGCGGGGGTACCTACGAGCAGTACTTC
few TRBJ1-3 . TRBV5-6 CASSLEGPGNTIYF TGTGCCAGCAGCTTGGAGGGTCCTGGAAACACCATATATTTT
. TRBJ1-4 . TRBV4-3 CASSSGRSASGGLFF TGCGCCAGCAGTTCCGGGCGATCGGCCTCGGGGGGTCTGTTTTTT
. TRBJ2-2 . TRBV19 CASSLQGSTGELFF TGTGCCAGTAGTCTACAGGGCTCCACCGGGGAGCTGTTTTTT